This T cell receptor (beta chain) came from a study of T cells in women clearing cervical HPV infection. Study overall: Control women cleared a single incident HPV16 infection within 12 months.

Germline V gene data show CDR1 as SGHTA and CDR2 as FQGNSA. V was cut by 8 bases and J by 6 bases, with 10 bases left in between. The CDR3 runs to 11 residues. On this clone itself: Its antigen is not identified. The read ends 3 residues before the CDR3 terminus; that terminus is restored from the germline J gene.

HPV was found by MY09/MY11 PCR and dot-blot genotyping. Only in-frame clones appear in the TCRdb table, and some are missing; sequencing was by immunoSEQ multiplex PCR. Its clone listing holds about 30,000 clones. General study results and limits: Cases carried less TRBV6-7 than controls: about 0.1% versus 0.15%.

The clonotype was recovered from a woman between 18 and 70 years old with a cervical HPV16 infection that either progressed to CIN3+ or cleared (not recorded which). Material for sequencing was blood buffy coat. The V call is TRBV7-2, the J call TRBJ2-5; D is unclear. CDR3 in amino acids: CASRLLQTQYF. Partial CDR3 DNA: TGTGCCAGCCGACTGTTACAGACC.